This TCR beta chain was documented in a study of T cells in Graves' hyperthyroidism and ophthalmopathy. In regard to this clonotype: The target antigen is unknown.

General observations from the study: The model anticipated ophthalmopathy a median about six months pre-onset. A 13 V-J model separated ophthalmopathy from stable hyperthyroidism.

Lactation, pregnancy, other autoimmune disease or uncontrolled infection excluded patients. Authors of the study amplified TCR beta CDR3 regions from RNA transcripts. HTBI primers were used for first-round RT-PCR of the TCR CDR3. MiXCR, run by TCRdb on the multiplex PCR reads, gives a single entry per CDR3 protein. The sample lists about 640,000 distinct CDR3 sequences; 20% were seen once. This clonotype was obtained from a man aged 25-40 years with Graves' ophthalmopathy. Input material: blood.

The CDR3 nucleotides read TGCAGTGCTATTAAGCGGGAGAATAACTACGAGCAGTACTTC. Amino acid sequence: CSAIKRENNYEQYF. V is TRBV20-1 and J is TRBJ2-7; 8 bases match TRBD2. This CDR3 contains 14 residues. V shed 4 bases and J 3 bases; nucleotides not matched to a gene: 8. Germline V CDR1 and CDR2: DFQATT, SNEGSKA (reference sequence).